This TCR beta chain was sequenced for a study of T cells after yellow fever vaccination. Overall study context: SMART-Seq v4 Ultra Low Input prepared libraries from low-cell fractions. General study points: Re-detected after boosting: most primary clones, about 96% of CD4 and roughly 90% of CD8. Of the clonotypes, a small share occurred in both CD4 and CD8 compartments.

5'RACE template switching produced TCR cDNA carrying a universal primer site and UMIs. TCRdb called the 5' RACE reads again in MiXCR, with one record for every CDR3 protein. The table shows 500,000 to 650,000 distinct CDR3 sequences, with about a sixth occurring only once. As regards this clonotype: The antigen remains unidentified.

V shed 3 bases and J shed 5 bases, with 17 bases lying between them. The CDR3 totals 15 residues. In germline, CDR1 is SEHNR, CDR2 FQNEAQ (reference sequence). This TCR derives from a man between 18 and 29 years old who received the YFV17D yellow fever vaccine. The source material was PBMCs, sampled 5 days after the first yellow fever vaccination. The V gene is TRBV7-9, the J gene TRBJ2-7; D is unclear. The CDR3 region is CASSFSNQRNHEQYF. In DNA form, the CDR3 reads TGTGCCAGCAGCTTTAGCAACCAGAGAAACCACGAGCAGTACTTC. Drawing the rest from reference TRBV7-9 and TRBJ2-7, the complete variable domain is DTGVSQNPRHKITKRGQNVTFRCDPISEHNRLYWYRQTLGQGPEFLTYFQNEAQLEKSRLLSDRFSAERPKGSFSTLEIQRTEQGDSAMYLCASSFSNQRNHEQYFGPGTRLTVT.